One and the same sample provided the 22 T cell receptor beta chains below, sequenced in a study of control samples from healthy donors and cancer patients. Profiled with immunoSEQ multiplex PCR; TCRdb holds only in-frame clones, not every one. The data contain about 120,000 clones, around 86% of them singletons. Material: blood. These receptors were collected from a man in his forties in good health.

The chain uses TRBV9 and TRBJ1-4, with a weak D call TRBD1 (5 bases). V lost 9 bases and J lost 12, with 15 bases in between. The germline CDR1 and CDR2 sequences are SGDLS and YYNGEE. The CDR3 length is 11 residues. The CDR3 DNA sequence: TGTGCCATAGTGGGGGGATTAGAACTGTTTTTT. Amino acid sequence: CAIVGGLELFF.

This CDR3 is CAITPRQGGLGEQYF. The CDR3 nucleotides are TGTGCCATCACCCCCAGACAGGGGGGTTTGGGCGAGCAGTACTTC. This rearrangement joins TRBV10-3 to TRBJ2-7; 9 bases align to TRBD1. The CDR3 length is 15 residues. Germline CDR1 is ENHRY and CDR2 is SYGVKD. The V gene end was trimmed by 7 bases and the J gene end by 6 bases; junction bases not matched to a gene: 13.

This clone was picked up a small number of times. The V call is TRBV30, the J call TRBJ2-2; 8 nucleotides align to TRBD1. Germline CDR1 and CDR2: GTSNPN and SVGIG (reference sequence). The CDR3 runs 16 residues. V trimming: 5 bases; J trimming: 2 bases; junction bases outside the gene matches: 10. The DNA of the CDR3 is TGTGCCTGGCGGACAGGGAATGCCCCCAACACCGGGGAGCTGTTTTTT. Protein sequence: CAWRTGNAPNTGELFF.

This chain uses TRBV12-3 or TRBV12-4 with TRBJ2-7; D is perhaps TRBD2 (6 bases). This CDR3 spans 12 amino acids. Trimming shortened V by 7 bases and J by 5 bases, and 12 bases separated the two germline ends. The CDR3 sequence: CASTRDFDEQYF. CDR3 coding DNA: TGTGCCAGCACAAGGGACTTTGACGAGCAGTACTTC.

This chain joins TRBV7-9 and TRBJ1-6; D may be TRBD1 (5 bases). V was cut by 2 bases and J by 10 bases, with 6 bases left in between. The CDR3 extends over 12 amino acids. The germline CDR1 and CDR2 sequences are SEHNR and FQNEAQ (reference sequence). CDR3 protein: CASSLQGSPLHF. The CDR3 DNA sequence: TGTGCCAGCAGCTTACAGGGATCACCCCTCCACTTT.

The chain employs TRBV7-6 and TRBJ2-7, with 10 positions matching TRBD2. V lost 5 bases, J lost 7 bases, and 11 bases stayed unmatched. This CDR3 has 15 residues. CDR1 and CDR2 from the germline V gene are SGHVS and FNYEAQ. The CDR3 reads CASSTASGGSYEQYF. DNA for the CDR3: TGTGCCAGCAGCACCGCTAGCGGGGGCTCTTATGAGCAGTACTTC.

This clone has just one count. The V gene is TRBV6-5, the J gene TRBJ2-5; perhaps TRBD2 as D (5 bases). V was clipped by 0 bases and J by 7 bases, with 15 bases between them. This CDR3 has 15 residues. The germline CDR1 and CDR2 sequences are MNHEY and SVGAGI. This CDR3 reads CASSYSMGLEGTQYF. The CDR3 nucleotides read TGTGCCAGCAGTTACTCGATGGGTCTAGAGGGGACCCAGTACTTC.

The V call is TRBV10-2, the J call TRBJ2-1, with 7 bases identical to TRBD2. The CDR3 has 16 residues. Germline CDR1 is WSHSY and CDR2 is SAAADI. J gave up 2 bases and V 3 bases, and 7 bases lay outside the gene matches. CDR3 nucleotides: TGCGCCAGCAGTGAAATCGGGCTAGCGGCCTACAATGAGCAGTTCTTC. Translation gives CASSEIGLAAYNEQFF.

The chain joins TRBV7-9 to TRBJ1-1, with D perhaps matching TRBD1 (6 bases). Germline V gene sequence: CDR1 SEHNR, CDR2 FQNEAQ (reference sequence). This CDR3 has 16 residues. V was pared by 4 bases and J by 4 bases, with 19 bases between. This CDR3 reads CASSSATGSRGTEAFF. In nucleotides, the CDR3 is TGTGCCAGCAGCTCGGCTACAGGGTCCCGGGGCACTGAAGCTTTCTTT.

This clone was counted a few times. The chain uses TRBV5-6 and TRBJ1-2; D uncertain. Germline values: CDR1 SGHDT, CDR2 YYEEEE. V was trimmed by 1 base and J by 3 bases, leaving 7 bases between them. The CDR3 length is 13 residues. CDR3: CASSLISHYGYTF. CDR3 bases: TGTGCCAGCAGCTTGATATCTCACTATGGCTACACCTTC.

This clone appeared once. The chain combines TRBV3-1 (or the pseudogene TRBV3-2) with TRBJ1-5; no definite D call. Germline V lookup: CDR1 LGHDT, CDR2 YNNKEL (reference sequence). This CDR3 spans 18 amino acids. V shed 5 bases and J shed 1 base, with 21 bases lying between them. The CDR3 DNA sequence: TGTGCCAGCAGCACCCGACGGTGGGGAAAGACGAGCAATCAGCCCCAGCATTTT. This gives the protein CASSTRRWGKTSNQPQHF.

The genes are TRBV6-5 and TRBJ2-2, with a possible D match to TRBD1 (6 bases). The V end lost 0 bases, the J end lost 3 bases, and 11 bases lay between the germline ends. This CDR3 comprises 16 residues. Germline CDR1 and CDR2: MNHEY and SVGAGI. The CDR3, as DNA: TGTGCCAGCAGTTACTCGACCAGGGGAGACACCGGGGAGCTGTTTTTT. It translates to CASSYSTRGDTGELFF.

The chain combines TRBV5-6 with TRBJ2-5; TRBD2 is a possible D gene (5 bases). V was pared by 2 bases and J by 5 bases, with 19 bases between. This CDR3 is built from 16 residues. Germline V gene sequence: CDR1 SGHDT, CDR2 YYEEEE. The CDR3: CASSLERYLPRETQYF. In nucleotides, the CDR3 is TGTGCCAGCAGCTTAGAGCGGTATCTCCCCCGGGAGACCCAGTACTTC.

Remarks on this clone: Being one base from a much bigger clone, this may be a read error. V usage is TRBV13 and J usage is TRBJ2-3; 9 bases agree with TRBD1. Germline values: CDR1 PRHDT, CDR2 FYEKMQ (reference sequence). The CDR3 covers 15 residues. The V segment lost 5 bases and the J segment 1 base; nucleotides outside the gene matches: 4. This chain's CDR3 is CASSTRDRGTDTQYF. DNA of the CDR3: TGTGCCAGCAGCACCCGGGACAGGGGCACAGATACGCAGTATTTT.

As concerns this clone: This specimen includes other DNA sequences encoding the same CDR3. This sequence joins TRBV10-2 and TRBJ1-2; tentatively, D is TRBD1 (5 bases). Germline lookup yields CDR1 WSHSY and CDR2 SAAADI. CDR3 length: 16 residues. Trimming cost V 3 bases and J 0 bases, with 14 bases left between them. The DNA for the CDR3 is TGCGCCAGCAGTGAAGGAACAGGACCAGCTAACTATGGCTACACCTTC. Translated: CASSEGTGPANYGYTF.

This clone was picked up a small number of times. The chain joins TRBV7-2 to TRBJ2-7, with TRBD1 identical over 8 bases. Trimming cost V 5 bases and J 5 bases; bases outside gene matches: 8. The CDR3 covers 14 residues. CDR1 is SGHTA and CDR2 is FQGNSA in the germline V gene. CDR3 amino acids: CASSLTGAPNEQYF. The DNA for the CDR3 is TGTGCCAGCAGCCTGACAGGGGCGCCAAACGAGCAGTACTTC. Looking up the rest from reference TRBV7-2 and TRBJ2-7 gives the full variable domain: GAGVSQSPSNKVTEKGKDVELRCDPISGHTALYWYRQSLGQGLEFLIYFQGNSAPDKSGLPSDRFSAERTGGSVSTLTIQRTQQEDSAVYLCASSLTGAPNEQYFGPGTRLTVT.

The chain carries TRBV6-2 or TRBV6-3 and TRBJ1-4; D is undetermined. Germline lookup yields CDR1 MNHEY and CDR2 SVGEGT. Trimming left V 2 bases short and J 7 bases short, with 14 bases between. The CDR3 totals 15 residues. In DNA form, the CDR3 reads TGTGCCAGCAGTTACGACGTGGGATATCGTGAAAAACTGTTTTTT. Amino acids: CASSYDVGYREKLFF.

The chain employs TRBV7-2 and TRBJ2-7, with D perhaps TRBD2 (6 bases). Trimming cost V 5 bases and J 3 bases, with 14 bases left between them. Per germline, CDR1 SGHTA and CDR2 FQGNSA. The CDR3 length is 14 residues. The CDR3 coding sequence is TGTGCCAGCAGCCCAGGTCTGGGGGGCTACGAGCAGTACTTC. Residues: CASSPGLGGYEQYF.

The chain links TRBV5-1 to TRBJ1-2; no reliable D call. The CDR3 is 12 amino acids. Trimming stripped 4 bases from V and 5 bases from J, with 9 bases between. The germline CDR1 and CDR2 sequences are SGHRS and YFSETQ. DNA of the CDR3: TGCGCCAGCAGCCCTGTAGGGTATGGCTACACCTTC. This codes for CASSPVGYGYTF.

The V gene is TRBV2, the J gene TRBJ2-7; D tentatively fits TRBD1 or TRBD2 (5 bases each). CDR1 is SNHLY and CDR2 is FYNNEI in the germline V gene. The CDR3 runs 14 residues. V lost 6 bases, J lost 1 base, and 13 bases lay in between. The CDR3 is CASRGPGASYEQYF. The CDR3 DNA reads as TGTGCCAGCAGGGGGCCCGGGGCGTCCTACGAGCAGTACTTC.

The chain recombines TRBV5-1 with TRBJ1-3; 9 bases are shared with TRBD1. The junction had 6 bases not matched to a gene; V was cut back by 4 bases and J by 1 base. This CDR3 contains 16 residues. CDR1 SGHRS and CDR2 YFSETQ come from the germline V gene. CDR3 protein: CASSALGTGSGNTIYF. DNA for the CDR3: TGCGCCAGCAGCGCCCTCGGGACAGGGTCTGGAAACACCATATATTTT.

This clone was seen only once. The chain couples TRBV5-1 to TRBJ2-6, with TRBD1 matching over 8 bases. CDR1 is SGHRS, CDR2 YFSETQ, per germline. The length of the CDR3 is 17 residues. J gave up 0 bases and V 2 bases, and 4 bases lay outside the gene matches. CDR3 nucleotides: TGCGCCAGCAGCTTACAGGGGGGTGGCTCTGGGGCCAACGTCCTGACTTTC. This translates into CASSLQGGGSGANVLTF.